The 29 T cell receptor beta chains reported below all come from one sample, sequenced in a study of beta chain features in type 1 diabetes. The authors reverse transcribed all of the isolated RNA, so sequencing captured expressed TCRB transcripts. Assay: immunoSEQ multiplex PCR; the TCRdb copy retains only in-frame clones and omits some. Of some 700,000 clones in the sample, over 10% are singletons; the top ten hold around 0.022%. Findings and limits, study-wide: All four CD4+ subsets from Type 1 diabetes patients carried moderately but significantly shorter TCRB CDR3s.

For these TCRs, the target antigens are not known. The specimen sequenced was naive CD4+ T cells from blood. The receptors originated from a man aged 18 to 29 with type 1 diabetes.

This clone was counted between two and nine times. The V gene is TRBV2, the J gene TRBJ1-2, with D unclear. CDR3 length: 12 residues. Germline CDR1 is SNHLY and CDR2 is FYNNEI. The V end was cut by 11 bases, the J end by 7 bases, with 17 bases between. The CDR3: CAGREDLTGYTF. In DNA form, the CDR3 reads TGTGCCGGGCGCGAGGACCTAACTGGCTACACCTTC.

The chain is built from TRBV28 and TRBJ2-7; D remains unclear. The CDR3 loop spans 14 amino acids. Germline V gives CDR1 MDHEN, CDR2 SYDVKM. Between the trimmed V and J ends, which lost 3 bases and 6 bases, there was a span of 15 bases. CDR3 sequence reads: CASSFALGWVEQYF. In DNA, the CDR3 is TGTGCCAGCAGTTTCGCCCTCGGGTGGGTCGAGCAGTACTTC.

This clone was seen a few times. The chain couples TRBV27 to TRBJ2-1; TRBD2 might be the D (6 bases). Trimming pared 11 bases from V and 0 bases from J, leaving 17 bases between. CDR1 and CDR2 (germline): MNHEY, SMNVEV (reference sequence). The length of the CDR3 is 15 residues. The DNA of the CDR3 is TGTGCCTGCCGACCGGGACTGTACTCCTACAATGAGCAGTTCTTC. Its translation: CACRPGLYSYNEQFF.

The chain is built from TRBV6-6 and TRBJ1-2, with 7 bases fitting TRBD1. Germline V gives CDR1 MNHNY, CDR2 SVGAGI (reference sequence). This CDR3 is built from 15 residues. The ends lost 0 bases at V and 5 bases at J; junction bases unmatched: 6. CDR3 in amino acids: CASSYSRDSHYGYTF. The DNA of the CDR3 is TGTGCCAGCAGTTACTCGAGGGACAGCCATTATGGCTACACCTTC.

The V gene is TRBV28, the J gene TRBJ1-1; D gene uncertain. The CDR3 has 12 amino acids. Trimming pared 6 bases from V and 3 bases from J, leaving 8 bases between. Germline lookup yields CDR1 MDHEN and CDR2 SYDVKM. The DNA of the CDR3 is TGTGCCAGCAGACTTCAATACACTGAAGCTTTCTTT. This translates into CASRLQYTEAFF. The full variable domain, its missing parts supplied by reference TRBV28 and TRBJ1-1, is DVKVTQSSRYLVKRTGEKVFLECVQDMDHENMFWYRQDPGLGLRLIYFSYDVKMKEKGDIPEGYSVSREKKERFSLILESASTNQTSMYLCASRLQYTEAFFGQGTRLTVV.

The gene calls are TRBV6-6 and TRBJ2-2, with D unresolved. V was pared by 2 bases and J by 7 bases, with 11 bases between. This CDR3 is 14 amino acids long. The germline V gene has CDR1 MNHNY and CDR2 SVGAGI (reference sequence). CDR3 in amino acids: CASSYQENGGELFF. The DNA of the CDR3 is TGTGCCAGCAGTTACCAGGAGAACGGCGGGGAGCTGTTTTTT.

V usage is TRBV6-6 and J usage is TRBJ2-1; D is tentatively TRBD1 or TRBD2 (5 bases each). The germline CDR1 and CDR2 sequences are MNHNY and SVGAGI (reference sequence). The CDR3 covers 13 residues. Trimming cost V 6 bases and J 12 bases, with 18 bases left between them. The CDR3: CASSYPGALGQFF. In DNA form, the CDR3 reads TGTGCCAGCAGCTACCCCGGGGCCCTCGGGCAGTTCTTC.

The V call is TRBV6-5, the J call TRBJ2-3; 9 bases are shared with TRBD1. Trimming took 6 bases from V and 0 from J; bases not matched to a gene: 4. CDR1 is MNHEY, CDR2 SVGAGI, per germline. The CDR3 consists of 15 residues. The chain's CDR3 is CASRAGTGSTDTQYF. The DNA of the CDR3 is TGTGCCAGCAGGGCGGGGACAGGGAGCACAGATACGCAGTATTTT.

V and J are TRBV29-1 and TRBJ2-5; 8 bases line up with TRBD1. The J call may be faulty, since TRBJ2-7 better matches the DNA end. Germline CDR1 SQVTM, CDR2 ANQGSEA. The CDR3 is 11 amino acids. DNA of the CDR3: TGCAGCGTGACAGGGGCCTACGAGCAGTACTTC. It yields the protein CSVTGAYEQYF.

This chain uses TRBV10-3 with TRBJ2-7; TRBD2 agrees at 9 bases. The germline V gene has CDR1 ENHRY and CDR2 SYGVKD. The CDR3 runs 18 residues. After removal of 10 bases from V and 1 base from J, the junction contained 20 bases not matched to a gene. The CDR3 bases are TGTGCCAGCTACCCTATGTCTAGCGGGGCCTACAATTCCTACGAGCAGTACTTC. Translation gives CASYPMSSGAYNSYEQYF.

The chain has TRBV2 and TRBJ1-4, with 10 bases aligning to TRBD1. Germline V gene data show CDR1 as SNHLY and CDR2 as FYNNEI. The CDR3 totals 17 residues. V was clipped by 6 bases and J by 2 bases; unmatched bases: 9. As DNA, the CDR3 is TGTGCCAGCAGCCAGTGGGGACAGGGGACGACTAATGAAAAACTGTTTTTT. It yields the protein CASSQWGQGTTNEKLFF.

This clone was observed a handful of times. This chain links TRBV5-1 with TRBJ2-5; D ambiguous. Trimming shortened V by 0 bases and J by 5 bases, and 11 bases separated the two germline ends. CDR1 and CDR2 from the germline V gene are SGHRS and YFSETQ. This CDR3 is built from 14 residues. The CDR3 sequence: CASSLGSPWETQYF. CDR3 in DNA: TGCGCCAGCAGCTTGGGCAGCCCATGGGAGACCCAGTACTTC.

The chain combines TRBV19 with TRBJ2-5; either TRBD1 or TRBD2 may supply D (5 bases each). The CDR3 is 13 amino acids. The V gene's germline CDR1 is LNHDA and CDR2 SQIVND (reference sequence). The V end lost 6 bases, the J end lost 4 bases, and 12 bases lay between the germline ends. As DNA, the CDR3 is TGTGCCAGTAGCGAGGGGCTCCGAGAGACCCAGTACTTC. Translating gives CASSEGLRETQYF.

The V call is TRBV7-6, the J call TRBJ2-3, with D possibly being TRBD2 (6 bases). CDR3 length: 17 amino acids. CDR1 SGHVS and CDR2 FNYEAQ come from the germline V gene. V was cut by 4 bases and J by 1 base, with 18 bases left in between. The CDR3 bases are TGTGCCAGCAGCTCGACTATTACGGGGGTGGGCACAGATACGCAGTATTTT. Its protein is CASSSTITGVGTDTQYF.

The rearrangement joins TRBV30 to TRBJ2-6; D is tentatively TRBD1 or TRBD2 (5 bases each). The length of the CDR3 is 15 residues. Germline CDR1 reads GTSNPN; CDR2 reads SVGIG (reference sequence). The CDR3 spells CARSEGNSGANVLTF. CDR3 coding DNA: TGTGCTCGGAGTGAGGGGAACTCTGGGGCCAACGTCCTGACTTTC.

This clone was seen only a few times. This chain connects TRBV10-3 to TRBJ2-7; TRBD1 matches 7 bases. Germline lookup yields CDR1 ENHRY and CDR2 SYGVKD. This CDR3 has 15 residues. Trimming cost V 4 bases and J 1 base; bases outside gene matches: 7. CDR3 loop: CAISGQGYLSYEQYF. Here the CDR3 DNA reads TGTGCCATCAGTGGACAGGGTTATTTGTCCTACGAGCAGTACTTC.

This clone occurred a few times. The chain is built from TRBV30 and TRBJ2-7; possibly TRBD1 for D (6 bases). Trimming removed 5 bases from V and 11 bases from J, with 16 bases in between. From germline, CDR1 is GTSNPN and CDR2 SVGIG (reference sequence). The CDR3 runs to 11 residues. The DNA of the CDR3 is TGTGCCTGGGGCCGGACAGAATGGGAGTACTTC. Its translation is CAWGRTEWEYF.

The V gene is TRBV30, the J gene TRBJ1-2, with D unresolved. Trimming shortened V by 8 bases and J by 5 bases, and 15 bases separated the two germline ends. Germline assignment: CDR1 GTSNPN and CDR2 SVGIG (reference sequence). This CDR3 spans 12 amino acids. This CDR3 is CATNNGGYGYTF. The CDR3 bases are TGTGCCACAAACAATGGAGGGTATGGCTACACCTTC.

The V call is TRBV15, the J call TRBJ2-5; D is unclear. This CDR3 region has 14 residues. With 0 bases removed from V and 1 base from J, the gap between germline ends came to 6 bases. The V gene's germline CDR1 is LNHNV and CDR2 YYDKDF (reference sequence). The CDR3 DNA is TGTGCCACCAGCAGAGATAGGACCCAAGAGACCCAGTACTTC. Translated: CATSRDRTQETQYF.

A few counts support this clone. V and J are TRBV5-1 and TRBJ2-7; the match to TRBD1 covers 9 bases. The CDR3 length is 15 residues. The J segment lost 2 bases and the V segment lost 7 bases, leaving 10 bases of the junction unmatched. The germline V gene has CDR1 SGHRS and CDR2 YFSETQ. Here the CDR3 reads CASRPWTGVPYEQYF. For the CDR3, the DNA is TGCGCCAGCCGCCCGTGGACAGGGGTCCCCTACGAGCAGTACTTC. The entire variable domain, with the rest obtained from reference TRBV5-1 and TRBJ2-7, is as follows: KAGVTQTPRYLIKTRGQQVTLSCSPISGHRSVSWYQQTPGQGLQFLFEYFSETQRNKGNFPGRFSGRQFSNSRSEMNVSTLELGDSALYLCASRPWTGVPYEQYFGPGTRLTVT.

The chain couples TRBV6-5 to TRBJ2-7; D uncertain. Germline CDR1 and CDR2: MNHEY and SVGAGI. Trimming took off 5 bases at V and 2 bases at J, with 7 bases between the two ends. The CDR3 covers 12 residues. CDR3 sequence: CASSEVPYEQYF. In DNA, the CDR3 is TGTGCCAGCAGTGAAGTCCCCTACGAGCAGTACTTC.

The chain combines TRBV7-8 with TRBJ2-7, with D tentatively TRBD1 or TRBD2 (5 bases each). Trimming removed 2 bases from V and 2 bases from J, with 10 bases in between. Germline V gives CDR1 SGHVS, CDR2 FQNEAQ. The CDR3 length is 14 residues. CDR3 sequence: CASSLKLGAYEQYF. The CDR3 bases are TGTGCCAGCAGCTTAAAGCTGGGGGCCTACGAGCAGTACTTC.

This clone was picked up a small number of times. This chain's CDR3 is CSVVAVGSGETQYF. In DNA, the CDR3 is TGCAGCGTTGTAGCGGTCGGTTCGGGAGAGACCCAGTACTTC. The chain employs TRBV29-1 and TRBJ2-5; D possibly corresponds to TRBD2 (6 bases). CDR1 is SQVTM, CDR2 ANQGSEA, per germline. This CDR3 contains 14 residues. Trimming shortened V by 4 bases and J by 4 bases, and 16 bases separated the two germline ends.

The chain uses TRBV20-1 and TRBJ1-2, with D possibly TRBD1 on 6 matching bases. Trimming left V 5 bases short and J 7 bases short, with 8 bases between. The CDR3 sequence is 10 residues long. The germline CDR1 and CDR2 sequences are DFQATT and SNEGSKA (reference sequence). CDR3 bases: TGCAGTGCTGACAGGTTTGGCTACACCTTC. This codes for CSADRFGYTF.

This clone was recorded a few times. CDR3 sequence reads: CASSSSGWTNEKLFF. The CDR3, as DNA: TGCGCCAGCAGCTCCTCAGGGTGGACTAATGAAAAACTGTTTTTT. The chain employs TRBV4-1 and TRBJ1-4, with D perhaps matching TRBD1 (5 bases). The CDR3 totals 15 residues. V shed 5 bases and J shed 2 bases, with 12 bases lying between them. CDR1 is MGHRA and CDR2 is YSYEKL in the germline V gene.

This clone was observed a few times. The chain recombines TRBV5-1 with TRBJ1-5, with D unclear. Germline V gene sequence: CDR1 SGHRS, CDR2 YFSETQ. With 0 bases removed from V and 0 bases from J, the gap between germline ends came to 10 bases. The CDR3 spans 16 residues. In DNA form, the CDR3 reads TGCGCCAGCAGCTTGGAGCCTGCAGATAGCAATCAGCCCCAGCATTTT. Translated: CASSLEPADSNQPQHF.

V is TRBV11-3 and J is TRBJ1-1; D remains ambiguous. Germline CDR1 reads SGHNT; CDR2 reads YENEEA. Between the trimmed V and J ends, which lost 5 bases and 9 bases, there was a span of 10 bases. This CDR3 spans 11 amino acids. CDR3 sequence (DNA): TGTGCCAGCAGCGTCCGGGAGAAAGCTTTCTTT. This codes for CASSVREKAFF.

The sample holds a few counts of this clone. The CDR3 region has the DNA TGTGCCAGTAGTACACAGGTAGCGAACACCGGGGAGCTGTTTTTT. Translation gives CASSTQVANTGELFF. The V call is TRBV19, the J call TRBJ2-2; tentative D call: TRBD1 (5 bases). The CDR3 totals 15 residues. Trimming removed 4 bases at V and 0 bases at J, with 9 bases between. CDR1 is LNHDA, CDR2 SQIVND, per germline (reference sequence). The whole variable domain, remainder taken from reference TRBV19 and TRBJ2-2, is DGGITQSPKYLFRKEGQNVTLSCEQNLNHDAMYWYRQDPGQGLRLIYYSQIVNDFQKGDIAEGYSVSREKKESFPLTVTSAQKNPTAFYLCASSTQVANTGELFFGEGSRLTVL.

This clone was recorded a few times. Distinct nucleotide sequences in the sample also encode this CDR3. The CDR3 is CASSPQGMNTEAFF. The CDR3 DNA is TGTGCCAGCTCACCACAAGGGATGAACACTGAAGCTTTCTTT. V gene TRBV18 combines with J gene TRBJ1-1, with no clear D. CDR3 size: 14 residues. The V end was cut by 1 base, the J end by 0 bases, with 6 bases between. The germline CDR1 and CDR2 sequences are KGHSH and LQKENI.